The rows below give T cell receptor beta chains drawn from one sample of a study. TCRdb fed the RT-PCR reads into MiXCR, producing one record per CDR3 protein. The table lists hundreds of thousands of distinct CDR3 sequences, over 12% of them singletons. The sample consisted of memory CD4+ T cells from blood. These receptors were taken from a female donor in good health, serving as a healthy control. Each CDR3 is given with its conserved first and last residue.

v_gene,j_gene,CDR3aa
TRBV24-1,TRBJ2-4,CATSVFGGRSTLAKNIQYF
TRBV27,TRBJ2-6,CASSPGQGTPGANVLTF
TRBV7-9,TRBJ2-7,CASSLDGGGHYEQYF
TRBV20-1,TRBJ2-5,CSAMGVLAGGTNQETQYF
TRBV7-2,TRBJ1-2,CASSLEGTGVPYTF
TRBV29-1,TRBJ2-1,CSSRTGNNEQFF
TRBV27,TRBJ2-3,CASSLPSAGSSVDTQYF
TRBV5-6,TRBJ1-4,CASSRTDEQYFGPGAFNEKLFF
TRBV5-1,TRBJ2-3,CASSPLSGRAEDTQYF
TRBV6-5,TRBJ2-2,CASSWDSNTGELFF
TRBV10-3,TRBJ1-4,CAVRTGTDNEKLFF
TRBV3-1,TRBJ1-6,CASSAGQGVGSPLHF
TRBV20-1,TRBJ2-3,CSAIDLPSTDTQYF
TRBV24-1,TRBJ2-2,CATSAGTGNTGELFF
TRBV24-1,TRBJ2-3,CATSDTGLAVGDTQYF
TRBV5-1,TRBJ2-6,CASSADRDSGANVLTF
TRBV7-2,TRBJ2-1,CASSPWDRVGSYNEQFF
TRBV20-1,TRBJ2-1,CSARPGLAGANEQFF
TRBV9,TRBJ2-2,CASSAQWGLTGELFF
TRBV7-2,TRBJ1-1,CASRREYSEAFF
TRBV6-4,TRBJ2-3,CASARAGGPQDTQYF
TRBV20-1,TRBJ2-3,CSAEVARTDTQYF
TRBV20-1,TRBJ2-3,CSALQLDTQYF
TRBV5-1,TRBJ2-2,CASSLDSSNTGELFF
TRBV28,TRBJ1-4,CASNPVGYEKLFF
TRBV18,TRBJ2-7,CASSQDRAGEQYF
TRBV5-1,TRBJ2-3,CASSRGLAGGPDTQYF
TRBV18,TRBJ2-3,CASSPVDSGRGDTQYF
TRBV20-1,TRBJ2-3,CSATSPGREGTDTQYF
TRBV3-1,TRBJ1-5,CASSPGGVFNQPQHF